The source of this T cell receptor beta chain is a study of CD8 T cells in ankylosing spondylitis. General study results and limits: Reactive arthritis synovial fluid and blood previously showed some of these motif variants.

TCRdb reanalysed the 5' RACE reads using MiXCR and keeps one entry per CDR3 protein. This repertoire shows 150,000 to 200,000 distinct CDR3 sequences, about 18% found once; its top ten account for 4.3%. This clonotype appeared many times. The antigen is undetermined. Germline V gene lookup returns CDR1 DFQATT and CDR2 SNEGSKA (reference sequence). Germline trimming cut 3 bases from V and 7 bases from J; bases unmatched to any gene: 8. The CDR3 is 13 amino acids. The sequenced sample consisted of blood, either unsorted or a sorted T cell fraction (not recorded which). The source of this sequence is a male donor between 5 and 29 years old with ankylosing spondylitis or in good health (not recorded which). V usage is TRBV20-1 and J usage is TRBJ2-7; 8 bases line up with TRBD2. The CDR3 loop is CSARGERGWEQYV. DNA for the CDR3: TGCAGTGCTAGGGGTGAGCGGGGGTGGGAGCAGTACGTC.